This section outlines one T cell receptor (beta chain) sequence together with its context. The sample is drawn from a study of blood T cell repertoires in COVID-19. Study in general: Samples representing acute and convalescent COVID-19 were sourced from the United States, Italy and Spain. PBMCs, B-cell-depleted T cells, or T cells were the source of the cDNA or gDNA that made up the material.

The CDR3 covers 14 residues. V shed 8 bases and J 4 bases; nucleotides not matched to a gene: 9. CDR1 MDHEN and CDR2 SYDVKM come from the germline V gene. The assay was immunoSEQ multiplex PCR, and TCRdb's table has in-frame clones only and misses some. The sample shows fewer than 150,000 clones, around 76% of them seen only once. This TCR came from a human donor in a cohort sampled during active COVID-19. J is TRBJ2-7 and V is TRBV28; 9 bases are a match to TRBD1. Sample: peripheral blood. The CDR3 reads CASEPGQGDYEQYF. The CDR3 bases are TGTGCCAGCGAACCGGGACAGGGTGATTACGAGCAGTACTTC. Drawing the rest from reference TRBV28 and TRBJ2-7, the complete variable domain is DVKVTQSSRYLVKRTGEKVFLECVQDMDHENMFWYRQDPGLGLRLIYFSYDVKMKEKGDIPEGYSVSREKKERFSLILESASTNQTSMYLCASEPGQGDYEQYFGPGTRLTVT.